This TCR beta chain was recovered during a study of PD-1 blockade in classical Hodgkin lymphoma. Germline CDR1 is LNHDA and CDR2 is SQIVND (reference sequence). This CDR3 contains 16 residues. With 1 base removed from V and 4 bases from J, the gap between germline ends came to 14 bases. All trial patients relapsed after autologous stem cell transplantation. Assay: immunoSEQ multiplex PCR; the TCRdb copy retains only in-frame clones and omits some. The sample comprises 20,000 to 30,000 clones, more than 65% of which are singletons, and about 3.6% rests with the top ten. The clonotype comes from a human donor with classical Hodgkin lymphoma. The sample here was peripheral blood mononuclear cells (PBMCs), taken at baseline. V gene TRBV19 combines with J gene TRBJ2-1; D possibly uses TRBD1 or TRBD2 (5 bases each). Written as DNA, the CDR3 is TGTGCCAGTAGTATAGCGGCAGGGACCCGATACAATGAGCAGTTCTTC. Residues: CASSIAAGTRYNEQFF.